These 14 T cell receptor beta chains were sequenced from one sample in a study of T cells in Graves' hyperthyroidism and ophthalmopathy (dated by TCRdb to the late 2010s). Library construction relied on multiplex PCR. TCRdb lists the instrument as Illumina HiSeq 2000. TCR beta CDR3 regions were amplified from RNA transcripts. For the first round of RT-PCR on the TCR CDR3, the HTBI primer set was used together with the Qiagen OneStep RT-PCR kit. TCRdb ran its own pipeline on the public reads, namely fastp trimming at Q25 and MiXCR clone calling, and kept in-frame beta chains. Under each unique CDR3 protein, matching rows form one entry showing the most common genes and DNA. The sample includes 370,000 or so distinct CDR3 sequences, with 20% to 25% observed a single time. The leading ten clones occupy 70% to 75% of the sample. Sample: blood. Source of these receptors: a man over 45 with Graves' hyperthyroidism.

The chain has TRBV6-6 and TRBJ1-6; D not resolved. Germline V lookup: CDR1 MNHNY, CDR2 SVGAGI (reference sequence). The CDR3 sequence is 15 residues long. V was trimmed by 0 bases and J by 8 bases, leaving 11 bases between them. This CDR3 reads CASSYSPGFDSPLHF. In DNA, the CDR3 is TGTGCCAGCAGTTACTCGCCGGGTTTCGATTCACCCCTCCACTTT.

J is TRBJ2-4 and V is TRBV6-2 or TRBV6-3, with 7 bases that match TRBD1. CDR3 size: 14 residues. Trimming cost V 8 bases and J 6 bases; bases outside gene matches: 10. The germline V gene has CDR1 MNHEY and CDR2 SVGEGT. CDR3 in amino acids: CASSDREEGNIQYF. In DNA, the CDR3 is TGTGCCAGCTCCGACAGGGAAGAGGGAAACATTCAGTACTTC.

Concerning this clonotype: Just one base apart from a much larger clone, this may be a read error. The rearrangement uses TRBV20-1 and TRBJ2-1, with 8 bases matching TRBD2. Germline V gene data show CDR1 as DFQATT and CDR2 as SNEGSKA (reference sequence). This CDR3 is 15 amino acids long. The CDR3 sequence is CSARKREYTYNERFF. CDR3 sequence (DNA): TGCAGTGCTAGAAAGCGGGAGTACACCTACAATGAGCGGTTCTTC.

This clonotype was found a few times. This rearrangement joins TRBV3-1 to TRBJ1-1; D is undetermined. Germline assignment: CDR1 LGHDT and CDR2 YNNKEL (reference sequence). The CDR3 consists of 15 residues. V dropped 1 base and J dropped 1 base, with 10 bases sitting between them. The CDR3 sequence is CASSQGAGGNTEAFF. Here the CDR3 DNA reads TGTGCCAGCAGCCAAGGGGCCGGAGGGAACACTGAAGCTTTCTTT.

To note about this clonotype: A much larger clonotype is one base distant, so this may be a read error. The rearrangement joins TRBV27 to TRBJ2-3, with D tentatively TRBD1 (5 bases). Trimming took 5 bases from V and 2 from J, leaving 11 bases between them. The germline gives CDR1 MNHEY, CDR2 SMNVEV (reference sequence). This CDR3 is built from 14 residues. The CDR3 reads CASSLDRATDTQYF. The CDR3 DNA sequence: TGTGCCAGCAGTCTCGACAGAGCCACAGATACGCAGTATTTT.

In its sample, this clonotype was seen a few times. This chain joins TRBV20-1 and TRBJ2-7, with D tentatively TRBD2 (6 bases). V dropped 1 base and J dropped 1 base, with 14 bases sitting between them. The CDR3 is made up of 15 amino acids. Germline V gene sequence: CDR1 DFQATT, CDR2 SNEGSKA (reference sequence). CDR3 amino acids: CSARGRLGRSYEQYF. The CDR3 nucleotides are TGCAGTGCTAGAGGAAGACTAGGAAGGTCCTACGAGCAGTACTTC.

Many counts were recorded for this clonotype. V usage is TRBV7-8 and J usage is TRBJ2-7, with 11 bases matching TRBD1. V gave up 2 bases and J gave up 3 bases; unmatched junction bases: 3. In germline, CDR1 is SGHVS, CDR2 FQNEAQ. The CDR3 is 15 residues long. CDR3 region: CASSLSGTGGYEQYF. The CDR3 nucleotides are TGTGCCAGCAGCTTATCGGGGACAGGGGGCTACGAGCAGTACTTC.

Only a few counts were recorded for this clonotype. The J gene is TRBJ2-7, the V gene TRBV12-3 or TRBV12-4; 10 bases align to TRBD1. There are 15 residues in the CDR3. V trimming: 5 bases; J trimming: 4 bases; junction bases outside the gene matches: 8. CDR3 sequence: CASSLPGQGLYEQYF. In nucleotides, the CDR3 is TGTGCCAGCAGTCTACCGGGACAGGGGTTGTACGAGCAGTACTTC.

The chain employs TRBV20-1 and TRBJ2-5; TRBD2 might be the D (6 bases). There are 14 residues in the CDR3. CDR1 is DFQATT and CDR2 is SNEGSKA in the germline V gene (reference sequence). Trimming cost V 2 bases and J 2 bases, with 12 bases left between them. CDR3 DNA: TGCAGTGCTAGATCCGGGGCGGGACAAGAGACCCAGTACTTC. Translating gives CSARSGAGQETQYF.

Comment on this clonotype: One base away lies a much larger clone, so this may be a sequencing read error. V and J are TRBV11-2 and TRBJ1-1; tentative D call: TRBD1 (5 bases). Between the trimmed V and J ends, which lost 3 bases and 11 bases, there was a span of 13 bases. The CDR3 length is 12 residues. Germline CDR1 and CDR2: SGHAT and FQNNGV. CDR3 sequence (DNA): TGTGCCAGCAGCTTCGGGACCTCAGAGGCTTTCTTT. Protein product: CASSFGTSEAFF.

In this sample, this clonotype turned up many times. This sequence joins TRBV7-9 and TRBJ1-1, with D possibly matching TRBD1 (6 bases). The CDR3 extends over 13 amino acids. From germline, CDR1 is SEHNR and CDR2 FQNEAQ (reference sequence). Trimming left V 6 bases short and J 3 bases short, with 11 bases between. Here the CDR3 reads CASSWGRDTEAFF. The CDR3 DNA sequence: TGTGCCAGCAGTTGGGGGCGGGACACTGAAGCTTTCTTT.

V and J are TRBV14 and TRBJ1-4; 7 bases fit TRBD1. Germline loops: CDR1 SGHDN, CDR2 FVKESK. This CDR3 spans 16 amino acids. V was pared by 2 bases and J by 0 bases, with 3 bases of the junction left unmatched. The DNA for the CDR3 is TGTGCCAGCAGCCAACACACAGGGGCAACTAATGAAAAACTGTTTTTT. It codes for CASSQHTGATNEKLFF.

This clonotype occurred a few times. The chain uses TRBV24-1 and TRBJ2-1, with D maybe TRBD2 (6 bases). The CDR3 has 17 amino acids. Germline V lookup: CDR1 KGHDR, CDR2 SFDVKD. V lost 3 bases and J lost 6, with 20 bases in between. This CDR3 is CATSDRVGGPDGNEQFF. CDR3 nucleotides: TGTGCCACCAGTGATCGGGTGGGGGGTCCGGATGGCAATGAGCAGTTCTTC.

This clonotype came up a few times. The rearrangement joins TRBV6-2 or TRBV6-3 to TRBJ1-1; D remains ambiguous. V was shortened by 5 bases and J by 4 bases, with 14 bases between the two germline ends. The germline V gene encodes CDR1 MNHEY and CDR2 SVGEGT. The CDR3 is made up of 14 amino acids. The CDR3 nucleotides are TGTGCCAGCAGTCTTAGGGTGCGGAGCACTGAAGCTTTCTTT. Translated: CASSLRVRSTEAFF.